This TCR beta chain stems from a study of cytomegalovirus exposure and HLA in healthy donors. Overall study findings and caveats: Presence/absence comparisons presumed near-even sequencing depth among donors.

On this clone itself: Its antigen is currently unknown.

A multiplex PCR was run with 60 Vbeta primers and 13 Jbeta primers. The data were produced by immunoSEQ multiplex PCR, yet TCRdb's version contains in-frame clones alone and is incomplete. The profile shows approximately 170,000 clones, 70% to 80% of them singletons. Per the germline V gene, CDR1 is WSHSY and CDR2 is SAAADI. V lost 0 bases, J lost 4 bases, and 13 bases lay in between. This CDR3 spans 15 amino acids. The source material was PBMCs. The TCR was taken from a woman aged 25 to 39 in good health and CMV-seropositive. The rearrangement links TRBV10-2 to TRBJ2-7; possible D gene TRBD2, 5 bases. The chain's CDR3 is CASSESIQRRYEQYF. Written as DNA, the CDR3 is TGCGCCAGCAGTGAGTCGATACAAAGGAGGTACGAGCAGTACTTC.